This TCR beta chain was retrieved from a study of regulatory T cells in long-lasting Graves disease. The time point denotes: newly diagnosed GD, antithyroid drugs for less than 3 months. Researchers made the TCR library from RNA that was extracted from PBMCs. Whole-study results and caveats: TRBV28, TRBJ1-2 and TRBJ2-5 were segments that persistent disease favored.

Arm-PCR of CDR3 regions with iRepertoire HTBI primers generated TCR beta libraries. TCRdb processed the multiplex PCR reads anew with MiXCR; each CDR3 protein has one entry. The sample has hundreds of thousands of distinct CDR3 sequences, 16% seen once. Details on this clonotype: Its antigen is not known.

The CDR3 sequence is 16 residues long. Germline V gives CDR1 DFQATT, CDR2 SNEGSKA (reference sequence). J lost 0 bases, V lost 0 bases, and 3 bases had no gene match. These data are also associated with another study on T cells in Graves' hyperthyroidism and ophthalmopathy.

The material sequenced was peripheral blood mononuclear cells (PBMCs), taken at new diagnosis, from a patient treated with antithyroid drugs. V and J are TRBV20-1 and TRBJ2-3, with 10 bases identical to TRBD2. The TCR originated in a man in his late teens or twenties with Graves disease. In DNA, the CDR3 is TGCAGTGCTAGAGACGGGACTAGCGACAGCACAGATACGCAGTATTTT. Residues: CSARDGTSDSTDTQYF.